The rows below give T cell receptor beta chains drawn from one sample of a study of human T cells and chemical hapten exposure. MiXCR, applied by TCRdb to the RACE reads, yields one record per CDR3 protein. The table lists 350,000 to 400,000 distinct CDR3 sequences, around 6% of them singletons, with around 6% in the top ten. The material sequenced was whole blood, taken in connection with sensitization to the hapten diphenylcyclopropenone (DPC). The receptor source for this set is a woman between 18 and 29 years old with alopecia areata. Some clones in this sample may be carry-over from other donors' samples. Each CDR3 is given with its conserved first and last residue. The order of the fields is D gene, J gene, V gene, clone size, CDR3 protein, CDR3 DNA. A D gene is named only where the DNA matches it firmly. Clone size is stated in some rows and not others, as once, few, many or a class when expanded.

.	TRBJ1-6	TRBV6-5	few	CASRQGYNSPLHF	TGTGCCAGCAGACAGGGTTATAATTCACCCCTCCACTTT
.	TRBJ2-1	TRBV28	.	CASSSGAGHSYNEQFF	TGTGCCAGCAGCTCCGGTGCTGGCCACTCCTACAATGAGCAGTTCTTC
TRBD1	TRBJ1-5	TRBV12-3/TRBV12-4	few	CASSLQQGGGQPQHF	TGTGCCAGCAGCCTACAACAGGGAGGGGGCCAGCCCCAGCATTTT
.	TRBJ1-1	TRBV29-1	many	CSVGREAFF	TGCAGCGTTGGGCGGGAGGCTTTCTTT
.	TRBJ2-7	TRBV6-6	.	CASSSHDGREQYF	TGTGCCAGCAGTTCCCATGACGGGAGAGAGCAGTACTTC
.	TRBJ2-5	TRBV5-1	few	CASSLESAGETQYF	TGCGCCAGCAGCTTGGAATCGGCGGGGGAGACCCAGTACTTC
.	TRBJ1-5	TRBV7-2	.	CASSKGSVSYQPQHF	TGTGCCAGCAGCAAAGGGTCGGTCAGCTATCAGCCCCAGCATTTT
.	TRBJ2-1	TRBV7-8	many	CASSLVSYPLGVTNEQFF	TGTGCCAGCAGCTTAGTTTCTTATCCATTAGGGGTAACTAATGAGCAGTTCTTC
.	TRBJ1-3	TRBV6-5	many	CASSYGHGNTIYF	TGTGCCAGCAGTTACGGCCACGGAAACACCATATATTTT
TRBD1	TRBJ1-1	TRBV6-5	many	CASSWGTGTEAFF	TGTGCCAGCAGTTGGGGGACAGGCACTGAAGCTTTCTTT
.	TRBJ2-7	TRBV7-2	many	CASSRVEGQLYEQYF	TGTGCCAGCAGCCGCGTGGAGGGACAGCTCTACGAGCAGTACTTC
.	TRBJ2-7	TRBV12-3/TRBV12-4	.	CASEAGTSYEQYF	TGTGCCAGCGAGGCGGGGACCTCCTACGAGCAGTACTTC
.	TRBJ1-5	TRBV18	many	CASSPGNQPQHF	TGTGCCAGCAGTCCTGGCAATCAGCCCCAGCATTTT
.	TRBJ1-2	TRBV5-1	many	CASSSSGGSYGYTF	TGCGCCAGCAGCTCGTCCGGGGGCTCCTATGGCTACACCTTC
.	TRBJ2-6	TRBV5-5	few	CASSLGGTLLSGANVLTF	TGTGCCAGCAGCTTGGGGGGCACGCTCCTCTCTGGGGCCAACGTCCTGACTTTC
.	TRBJ1-5	TRBV7-9	few	CASSQGTEPQHF	TGTGCCAGCAGCCAGGGTACGGAGCCCCAGCATTTT
.	TRBJ2-5	TRBV12-3/TRBV12-4	few	CASSLYRATETQYF	TGTGCCAGCAGTTTGTACAGGGCTACGGAGACCCAGTACTTC
.	TRBJ1-1	TRBV12-3/TRBV12-4	few	CASSLPPMNTEAFF	TGTGCCAGCAGCCTTCCACCCATGAACACTGAAGCTTTCTTT
.	TRBJ2-1	TRBV7-2	.	CASSLVTRANEQFF	TGTGCCAGCAGCTTAGTTACCCGGGCCAATGAGCAGTTCTTC
TRBD1	TRBJ1-4	TRBV29-1	many	CSVAGDREEASNEKLFF	TGCAGCGTCGCCGGAGACAGGGAGGAGGCCTCTAATGAAAAACTGTTTTTT
.	TRBJ1-1	TRBV2	.	CASSEEDQGYTEAFF	TGTGCCAGCAGTGAAGAGGATCAGGGGTACACTGAAGCTTTCTTT
.	TRBJ1-2	TRBV12-3/TRBV12-4	many	CASSRWAGVLENYGYTF	TGTGCCAGCAGTCGCTGGGCAGGGGTCTTAGAGAACTATGGCTACACCTTC
TRBD1	TRBJ1-5	TRBV5-6	.	CASSGGQEPLNQPQHF	TGTGCCAGCAGCGGGGGACAGGAACCCCTCAATCAGCCCCAGCATTTT
TRBD1	TRBJ2-7	TRBV4-2	.	CASSQDNGQGDEQYF	TGTGCCAGCAGCCAAGATAACGGACAGGGGGACGAGCAGTACTTC
TRBD1	TRBJ2-7	TRBV20-1	.	CSASDRAATNEQYF	TGCAGTGCTTCCGACAGGGCAGCAACCAACGAGCAGTACTTC
.	TRBJ2-3	TRBV28	few	CASGFGTDTQYF	TGTGCCAGCGGTTTCGGCACAGATACGCAGTATTTT
TRBD1	TRBJ1-1	TRBV7-2	many	CASSSPEGTGNTEAFF	TGTGCCAGCAGCTCCCCGGAGGGGACAGGTAACACTGAAGCTTTCTTT
.	TRBJ2-5	TRBV9	few	CASSVNVEGETQYF	TGTGCCAGCAGCGTAAATGTGGAAGGGGAGACCCAGTACTTC
.	TRBJ2-7	TRBV4-1	few	CASSQGHQGGYEQYF	TGCGCCAGCAGCCAAGGACACCAGGGGGGCTACGAGCAGTACTTC
.	TRBJ2-3	TRBV12-3/TRBV12-4	few	CASSPIIEGDTQYF	TGTGCCAGCAGCCCCATAATCGAGGGAGATACGCAGTATTTT
TRBD1	TRBJ1-1	TRBV6-5	many	CASSFGQGHTEAFF	TGTGCCAGCAGTTTCGGACAGGGTCACACTGAAGCTTTCTTT